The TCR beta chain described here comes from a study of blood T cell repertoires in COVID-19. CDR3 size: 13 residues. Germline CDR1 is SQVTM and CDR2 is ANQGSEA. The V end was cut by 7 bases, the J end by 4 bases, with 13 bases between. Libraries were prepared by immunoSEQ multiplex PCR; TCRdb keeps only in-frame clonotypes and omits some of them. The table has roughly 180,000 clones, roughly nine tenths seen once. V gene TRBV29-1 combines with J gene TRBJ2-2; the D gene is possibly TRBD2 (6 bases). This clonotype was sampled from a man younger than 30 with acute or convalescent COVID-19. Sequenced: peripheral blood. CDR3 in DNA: TGCAGCGGGAGGCTAGCGAGCACCGGGGAGCTGTTTTTT. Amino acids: CSGRLASTGELFF.